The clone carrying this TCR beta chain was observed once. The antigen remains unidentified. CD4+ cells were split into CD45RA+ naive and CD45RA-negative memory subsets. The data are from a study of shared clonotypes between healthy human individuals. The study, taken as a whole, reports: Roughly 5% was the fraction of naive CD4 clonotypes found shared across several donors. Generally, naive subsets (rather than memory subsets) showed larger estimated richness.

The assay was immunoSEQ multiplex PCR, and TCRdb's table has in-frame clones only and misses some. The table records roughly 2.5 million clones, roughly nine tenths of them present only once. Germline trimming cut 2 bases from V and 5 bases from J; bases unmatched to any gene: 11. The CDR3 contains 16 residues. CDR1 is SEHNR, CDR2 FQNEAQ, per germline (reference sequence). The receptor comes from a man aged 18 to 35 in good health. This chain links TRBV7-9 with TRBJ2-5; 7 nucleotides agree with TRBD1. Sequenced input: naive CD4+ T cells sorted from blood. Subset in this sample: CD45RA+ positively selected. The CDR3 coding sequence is TGTGCCAGCAGCTTACCCCAGGGGGTGGGTCCGGAGACCCAGTACTTC. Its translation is CASSLPQGVGPETQYF.